This T cell receptor (beta chain) stems from a study of T cells in women clearing cervical HPV infection. The protocol was immunoSEQ multiplex PCR, while the TCRdb copy is restricted to in-frame clones and leaves out a portion. The repertoire table contains about 27,000 clones. The sequence was obtained from a woman between 18 and 75 years old with a cervical HPV16 infection that either progressed to CIN3+ or cleared (not recorded which). The material sequenced was blood buffy coat.

The CDR3 sequence is CASSLGLAETQYF. The part of the CDR3 DNA that was read is TGTGCCAGCTCACTGGGACTAGCGGAGACG. The J gene is TRBJ2-3, the V gene TRBV18; 11 bases are shared with TRBD2. The read finishes 3 residues shy of the CDR3 end, and the germline J gene is used to complete it. The CDR3 totals 13 residues. Germline lookup yields CDR1 KGHSH and CDR2 LQKENI.